The clone carrying this T cell receptor (beta chain) was counted at least ten times. The data stem from a study of T cells in Graves' hyperthyroidism and ophthalmopathy. Diagnoses were established using clinical symptoms, serum thyroxine and TRAb, thyroid ultrasound and orbital computed tomography. Regions amplified from RNA transcripts were the TCR beta CDR3 regions. The TCR CDR3 was amplified in a first-round RT-PCR using the HTBI primer set. TCRdb re-derived calls from the multiplex PCR reads in MiXCR, one entry per CDR3 protein. The table has about 610,000 distinct CDR3 sequences, approximately 15% seen once. J lost 2 bases, V lost 7 bases, and 5 bases had no gene match. Germline CDR1 and CDR2: MNHEY and SMNVEV (reference sequence). The CDR3 length is 15 residues.

The rearrangement uses TRBV27 and TRBJ2-7, with 13 bases fitting TRBD2. The receptor's source is a woman between 35 and 50 years old with Graves' ophthalmopathy. Sequencing input: blood. CDR3 sequence reads: CASTLTSGRTYEQYF. CDR3 nucleotide sequence: TGTGCCAGCACCCTGACTAGCGGGAGGACCTACGAGCAGTACTTC.